This T cell receptor beta chain was retrieved from a study of T cell changes during pregnancy in multiple sclerosis (dated by TCRdb to about 2019). With respect to the entire study: In women with multiple sclerosis, the researchers looked at how the T cell repertoire shifted as pregnancy progressed.

Receptor amplification or capture employed the immunoSEQ multiplex PCR assay. TCRdb obtained this table from immuneACCESS and retained in-frame rearrangements with V and J assigned. These tables miss some clones; where compared with another copy, unresolved V genes account for less than half of the shortfall, and the remainder is unexplained. Within this sample are under 50,000 clones, with just under 95% of them counted one time only. Of the sample, 3% to 4% falls within the top ten clones. A remark on this clone: Its antigen specificity is not known. Per-base quality was not reported, and no clone a single base away is much larger than it.

The V and J ends are trimmed by 0 bases and 4 bases, leaving 11 bases between them. Reading the germline V gene gives CDR1 LGHNA and CDR2 YNFKEQ. Counted from cysteine to phenylalanine, this CDR3 has 15 amino acids. Only the CDR3 part of the read is kept: 45 bases, read in frame from the first base. The chain is made from TRBV4-2 and TRBJ2-3; a confident D gene designation cannot be given. This receptor was obtained from a female donor with multiple sclerosis, enrolled in a pregnancy study. Sequenced here: CD8+ T cells from peripheral blood mononuclear cells, sampled after pregnancy. The DNA is TGTGCCAGCAGCCAAGACCCTTACTCCTCAGATACGCAGTATTTT. Its coded protein is CASSQDPYSSDTQYF.